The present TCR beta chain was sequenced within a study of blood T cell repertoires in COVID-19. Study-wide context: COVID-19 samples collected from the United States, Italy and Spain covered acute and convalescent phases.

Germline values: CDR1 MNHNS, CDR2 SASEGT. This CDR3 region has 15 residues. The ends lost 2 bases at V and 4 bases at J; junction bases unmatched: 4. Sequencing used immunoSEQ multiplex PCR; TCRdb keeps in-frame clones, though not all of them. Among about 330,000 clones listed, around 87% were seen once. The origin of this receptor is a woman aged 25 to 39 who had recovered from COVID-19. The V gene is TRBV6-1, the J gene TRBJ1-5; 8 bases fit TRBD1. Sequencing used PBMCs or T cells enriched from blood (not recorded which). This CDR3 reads CASSELGQDNQPQHF. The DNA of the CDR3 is TGTGCCAGCAGTGAATTGGGACAGGATAATCAGCCCCAGCATTTT.